The clone carrying this T cell receptor (beta chain) was observed at least ten times. Antigen: not known. Sequenced material consisted of expressed TCRB transcripts (all of the isolated RNA was reverse transcribed). Using immunoSEQ multiplex PCR, the repertoire was profiled, and TCRdb retains in-frame clones only, with some absent. The sample has roughly 300,000 clones, 8% seen once. CDR1 SGHVS and CDR2 FQNEAQ come from the germline V gene. The CDR3 is 13 amino acids. Between the trimmed V and J ends, which lost 5 bases and 6 bases, there was a span of 14 bases. The data were taken from a study of beta chain features in type 1 diabetes. Study background: Regarding age, gender and cell yields, patients proved similar to healthy donors. Sorted cell examination encompassed over 90,000,000 cells across all samples.

The study, taken as a whole, reports: PCR might favor shorter templates, but any such skew would affect patients and controls equally.

Material for sequencing was central memory CD4+ T cells from blood. The source of this sequence is a woman younger than 35 in good health. This sequence joins TRBV7-8 and TRBJ2-7, with unresolved D. CDR3: CASSKDGRGEQYF. The CDR3 region has the DNA TGTGCCAGCAGCAAAGACGGGCGAGGCGAGCAGTACTTC.